A single sample is the source of the 10 T cell receptor beta chains below, sequenced in a study of cytomegalovirus exposure and HLA in healthy donors. The PCR employed 60 Vbeta primers together with 13 Jbeta primers. The repertoire was sequenced with immunoSEQ multiplex PCR; TCRdb's copy has only in-frame clones and lacks some. The sample has about 150,000 clones; 80% to 85% are singletons. Sequencing was done on a sample of PBMCs. The receptors originated from a man between 18 and 35 years old in good health and CMV-seronegative.

The chain employs TRBV30 and TRBJ1-1; D is possibly TRBD1 (5 bases). The CDR3 totals 11 residues. Trimming left V 1 base short and J 7 bases short, with 7 bases between. Germline V gene sequence: CDR1 GTSNPN, CDR2 SVGIG (reference sequence). The CDR3 is CAWSEQVEAFF. The DNA for the CDR3 is TGTGCCTGGAGTGAACAGGTTGAAGCTTTCTTT.

The chain joins TRBV13 to TRBJ1-4, with TRBD1 as a possible D gene (6 bases). Deletions cut 3 bases from V and 8 bases from J, with 25 bases between. CDR1 and CDR2 (germline): PRHDT, FYEKMQ (reference sequence). CDR3 length equals 18 residues. Here the CDR3 reads CASSLGTYTGKQGEKLFF. CDR3 DNA: TGTGCCAGCAGCTTGGGAACATACACGGGGAAACAGGGCGAAAAACTGTTTTTT.

V usage is TRBV5-4 and J usage is TRBJ1-6; D call uncertain. The V end was cut by 0 bases, the J end by 7 bases, with 8 bases between. The CDR3 has 14 residues. Germline V gene data show CDR1 as SGHNT and CDR2 as YYREEE (reference sequence). This CDR3 is CASSLEGGNSPLHF. CDR3 DNA: TGTGCCAGCAGCTTGGAGGGCGGGAATTCACCCCTCCACTTT.

The chain recombines TRBV4-1 with TRBJ1-3, with D unclear. The CDR3 totals 15 residues. Trimming took 4 bases from V and 0 from J, leaving 10 bases between them. CDR1 is MGHRA, CDR2 YSYEKL, per germline. The CDR3 loop is CASSPDSYSGNTIYF. CDR3 nucleotides: TGCGCCAGCAGCCCGGACTCCTACTCTGGAAACACCATATATTTT.

The rearrangement joins TRBV19 to TRBJ1-1, with 7 nucleotides matching TRBD1. This CDR3 comprises 15 residues. Per the germline V gene, CDR1 is LNHDA and CDR2 is SQIVND (reference sequence). The V and J ends lost 3 bases and 0 bases, in that order; junction bases with no gene match: 4. CDR3 residues: CASSINRGLNTEAFF. DNA for the CDR3: TGTGCCAGTAGTATTAACAGGGGCCTGAACACTGAAGCTTTCTTT.

The genes are TRBV2 and TRBJ1-1; TRBD1 might be the D (5 bases). V was shortened by 1 base and J by 6 bases, with 9 bases between the two germline ends. CDR1 and CDR2 (germline): SNHLY, FYNNEI. The CDR3 spans 13 residues. The CDR3 DNA is TGTGCCAGCAGTGAAGGACAGATCGCTGAAGCTTTCTTT. It translates to CASSEGQIAEAFF.

The chain joins TRBV7-9 to TRBJ2-7; 10 nucleotides line up with TRBD2. Losses at the gene ends were 5 bases for V and 0 bases for J; bases not matched to a gene: 4. Germline V gene sequence: CDR1 SEHNR, CDR2 FQNEAQ (reference sequence). This CDR3 is 15 amino acids long. The DNA for the CDR3 is TGTGCCAGCAGCCCAAGGACTAGCGGCTCCTACGAGCAGTACTTC. Amino acids: CASSPRTSGSYEQYF.

The rearrangement uses TRBV7-2 and TRBJ2-7; TRBD1 matches at 8 bases. Losses at the gene ends were 6 bases for V and 4 bases for J; bases not matched to a gene: 8. Germline V gene data show CDR1 as SGHTA and CDR2 as FQGNSA. The CDR3 spans 14 residues. The CDR3, as DNA: TGTGCCAGCAGATCGGACAGGGAAAGGTACGAGCAGTACTTC. This translates into CASRSDRERYEQYF.

This chain links TRBV29-1 with TRBJ1-2, with 7 bases matching TRBD1. V lost 6 bases to trimming and J lost 4 bases; unmatched junction nucleotides: 8. The CDR3 has 13 amino acids. Germline CDR1 is SQVTM and CDR2 is ANQGSEA. The CDR3 DNA reads TGCAGCGTCGAAACGGGACAGTCCTATGGCTACACCTTC. It translates to CSVETGQSYGYTF.

The rearrangement uses TRBV23-1 and TRBJ1-5; maybe TRBD1 (5 bases). TRBV23-1 is classed as an ORF, of uncertain function. V was clipped by 1 base and J by 7 bases, with 17 bases between them. The CDR3 is 16 residues long. CDR3 DNA sequence: TGCGCCAGCAGTCAATGCGGGGAGAAGCACAGGCAGCCCCAGCATTTT. Amino acid sequence: CASSQCGEKHRQPQHF.